Following are 17 T cell receptor beta chains from one sample sequenced in a study of blood T cell repertoires in COVID-19. Produced via immunoSEQ multiplex PCR; TCRdb's table is partial and in-frame only. The table lists almost 400,000 clones, 88% of them singletons. Material for sequencing was PBMCs or T cells enriched from blood (not recorded which). These TCRs come from a woman aged 25 to 45 with acute COVID-19.

This clone was observed a single time. The chain links TRBV27 to TRBJ2-7; the match to TRBD1 covers 9 bases. This CDR3 has 17 amino acids. The V segment lost 3 bases and the J segment 3 bases; nucleotides outside the gene matches: 12. The germline V gene encodes CDR1 MNHEY and CDR2 SMNVEV (reference sequence). The CDR3 sequence is CASSFLPPGQGVYEQYF. CDR3 sequence (DNA): TGTGCCAGCAGTTTCCTTCCCCCGGGACAGGGCGTCTACGAGCAGTACTTC.

V and J are TRBV10-3 and TRBJ1-4; 11 bases match TRBD1. Germline values: CDR1 ENHRY, CDR2 SYGVKD. The CDR3 has 13 amino acids. The trim removed 10 bases at V and 8 bases at J, leaving 6 bases unmatched. CDR3 nucleotides: TGTGCCACTGGGGGACAGGGGGGGGAAAAACTGTTTTTT. Its translation: CATGGQGGEKLFF.

The CDR3 spells CSAHRQTEAFF. The CDR3, as DNA: TGCAGTGCCCACCGACAGACTGAAGCTTTCTTT. The chain joins TRBV20-1 to TRBJ1-1; a possible D gene is TRBD1 (5 bases). Between the trimmed V and J ends, which lost 6 bases and 5 bases, there was a span of 10 bases. This CDR3 comprises 11 residues. Germline V gene data show CDR1 as DFQATT and CDR2 as SNEGSKA (reference sequence).

This clone has just a few counts. The rearrangement uses TRBV14 and TRBJ1-4; D remains ambiguous. CDR1 is SGHDN, CDR2 FVKESK, per germline. V was pared by 4 bases and J by 3 bases, with 15 bases between. The CDR3 loop spans 16 amino acids. The CDR3 DNA sequence: TGTGCCAGCAGCCTACCAACATCAGGCTCTAATGAAAAACTGTTTTTT. This codes for CASSLPTSGSNEKLFF.

This clone was observed once. The V gene is TRBV7-2, the J gene TRBJ2-4; 7 bases map to TRBD1. The length of the CDR3 is 14 residues. Trimming removed 8 bases from V and 0 bases from J; junction bases left unmatched: 4. Germline CDR1 and CDR2: SGHTA and FQGNSA. CDR3 in DNA: TGTGCCAGCCGGGACAGCCTAGCCAAAAACATTCAGTACTTC. This codes for CASRDSLAKNIQYF.

This chain links TRBV3-1 (or the pseudogene TRBV3-2) with TRBJ2-5; possible D gene TRBD2, 5 bases. The CDR3 consists of 13 residues. The V and J ends lost 1 base and 13 bases respectively, with 16 bases between them. In germline, CDR1 is LGHDT, CDR2 YNNKEL (reference sequence). CDR3 region: CASSQVGLANAYF. For the CDR3, the DNA is TGTGCCAGCAGCCAAGTAGGGCTAGCCAATGCGTACTTC.

The chain is built from TRBV7-9 and TRBJ2-3, with unresolved D. Per the germline V gene, CDR1 is SEHNR and CDR2 is FQNEAQ (reference sequence). This CDR3 is built from 16 residues. V shed 2 bases and J shed 0 bases, with 12 bases lying between them. The CDR3 sequence is CASSLIMSSSTDTQYF. The DNA of the CDR3 is TGTGCCAGCAGCTTAATTATGAGTAGTAGCACAGATACGCAGTATTTT. Together with reference TRBV7-9 and TRBJ2-3, the CDR3 gives the full variable domain: DTGVSQNPRHKITKRGQNVTFRCDPISEHNRLYWYRQTLGQGPEFLTYFQNEAQLEKSRLLSDRFSAERPKGSFSTLEIQRTEQGDSAMYLCASSLIMSSSTDTQYFGPGTRLTVL.

The chain couples TRBV1 to TRBJ1-3; no DNA check was done on the table's D call, TRBD1. TRBV1 is flagged as a pseudogene. The CDR3 consists of 17 residues. In DNA form, the CDR3 reads TGCACCAGCAGCCAAGGGGGGACATGGCTCTACGGAAACACCATATATTTT. Its protein product is CTSSQGGTWLYGNTIYF.

The V and J genes are TRBV6-5 and TRBJ1-2, with D perhaps TRBD1 (5 bases). This CDR3 has 12 amino acids. Germline CDR1 MNHEY, CDR2 SVGAGI. V dropped 8 bases and J dropped 3 bases, with 10 bases sitting between them. This CDR3 reads CASVDTYYGYTF. The DNA for the CDR3 is TGTGCCAGCGTGGACACCTACTATGGCTACACCTTC.

The genes are TRBV9 and TRBJ1-1; unclear D gene. The CDR3 consists of 13 residues. CDR1 and CDR2 from the germline V gene are SGDLS and YYNGEE. Trimming left V 4 bases short and J 1 base short, with 8 bases between. The DNA of the CDR3 is TGTGCCAGCAGCCCCCCAGGGAACACTGAAGCTTTCTTT. Its protein product is CASSPPGNTEAFF. Based on the CDR3 plus reference TRBV9 and TRBJ1-1, the full variable domain is DSGVTQTPKHLITATGQRVTLRCSPRSGDLSVYWYQQSLDQGLQFLIQYYNGEERAKGNILERFSAQQFPDLHSELNLSSLELGDSALYFCASSPPGNTEAFFGQGTRLTVV.

This clone was seen just once. V usage is TRBV24-1 and J usage is TRBJ1-1, with D possibly matching TRBD1 (5 bases). The CDR3 totals 15 residues. Germline V lookup: CDR1 KGHDR, CDR2 SFDVKD. V lost 4 bases to trimming and J lost 0 bases, with 11 bases between them. CDR3 sequence (DNA): TGTGCCACCAGTGAGGGCGGCAGGGTGAACACTGAAGCTTTCTTT. Translated, it gives CATSEGGRVNTEAFF.

This clone was found a few times. CDR3 sequence (DNA): TGTGCCAGCAGTTTCTCCGGACAGGGCAACTCCTACGAGCAGTACTTC. Its translation is CASSFSGQGNSYEQYF. This chain uses TRBV27 with TRBJ2-7; TRBD1 aligns across 8 bases. The germline CDR1 and CDR2 sequences are MNHEY and SMNVEV (reference sequence). This CDR3 region has 16 residues. With 3 bases clipped from V and 0 bases from J, the junction kept 7 bases outside the gene matches.

The sample holds a few counts of this clone. The rearrangement joins TRBV6-2 or TRBV6-3 to TRBJ1-6, with a possible D match to TRBD1 (6 bases). V lost 6 bases to trimming and J lost 9 bases, with 12 bases between them. The CDR3 is 13 residues long. Germline loops: CDR1 MNHEY, CDR2 SVGEGT. The chain's CDR3 is CASSPSRGSPLHF. CDR3 coding DNA: TGTGCCAGCAGCCCTTCCAGGGGTTCACCCCTCCACTTT.

V is TRBV5-1 and J is TRBJ2-4; perhaps TRBD2 as D (5 bases). Germline V gene lookup returns CDR1 SGHRS and CDR2 YFSETQ. V was shortened by 2 bases and J by 0 bases, with 12 bases between the two germline ends. The CDR3 has 16 residues. CDR3 in amino acids: CASSLPSGLAKNIQYF. The CDR3 coding sequence is TGCGCCAGCAGCTTACCGAGCGGATTAGCCAAAAACATTCAGTACTTC.

Only a few counts were recorded for this clone. The chain uses TRBV4-1 and TRBJ1-4; 8 positions match TRBD1. CDR1 and CDR2 from the germline V gene are MGHRA and YSYEKL. The CDR3 length is 14 residues. Unmatched junction bases numbered 6, after V lost 4 bases and J lost 8 bases. CDR3 in amino acids: CASSPGQGEEKLFF. CDR3 nucleotide sequence: TGCGCCAGCAGCCCTGGACAGGGTGAGGAAAAACTGTTTTTT.

The chain is built from TRBV12-3 or TRBV12-4 and TRBJ1-3; D remains unclear. Trimming shortened V by 4 bases and J by 5 bases, and 9 bases separated the two germline ends. This CDR3 is built from 13 residues. The CDR3 coding sequence is TGTGCCAGCAGTTCAGACACCAGAAACACCATATATTTT. It specifies CASSSDTRNTIYF.

The chain combines TRBV10-3 with TRBJ1-6; D uncertain. Germline-derived CDR1 and CDR2 are ENHRY and SYGVKD. CDR3 length: 16 residues. The germline V and J ends were trimmed by 0 bases and 7 bases, with 13 bases remaining between them. DNA of the CDR3: TGTGCCATCAGTGAGTCGACTCTGGGTTCCAATTCACCCCTCCACTTT. It specifies CAISESTLGSNSPLHF.